Each of the 8 T cell receptor beta chains below was sequenced from the same sample in a study of blood T cell repertoires in COVID-19. Data came from immunoSEQ multiplex PCR; TCRdb stores just in-frame clones and leaves some out. The data show around 260,000 clones, 83% seen once. The sequencing input was peripheral blood. Receptors were obtained from a woman between 50 and 59 years old who had recovered from COVID-19.

The chain uses TRBV4-2 and TRBJ1-5, with a weak D call TRBD1 (6 bases). Germline V gene sequence: CDR1 LGHNA, CDR2 YNFKEQ. This CDR3 is 15 amino acids long. Trimming took 0 bases from V and 5 from J, leaving 11 bases between them. The CDR3 region has the DNA TGTGCCAGCAGCCAAGATTATCAGGGGTATCAGCCCCAGCATTTT. Protein sequence: CASSQDYQGYQPQHF.

V usage is TRBV4-3 and J usage is TRBJ2-7; a possible D gene is TRBD1 (5 bases). CDR3 size: 14 residues. Germline lookup yields CDR1 LGHNA and CDR2 YSLEER. V lost 6 bases and J lost 2, with 14 bases in between. In DNA, the CDR3 is TGCGCCAGCAGTGGGGCTAGTAAAGCCTACGAGCAGTACTTC. Its translation is CASSGASKAYEQYF.

The rearrangement links TRBV18 to TRBJ1-1; 11 bases are a match to TRBD1. Trimming removed 0 bases from V and 5 bases from J; junction bases left unmatched: 17. Germline loops: CDR1 KGHSH, CDR2 LQKENI. This CDR3 spans 20 amino acids. The CDR3 DNA sequence: TGTGCCAGCTCACCACCGTTGGTGGTTGTTAGGGGACAGGGGGGAACTGAAGCTTTCTTT. Protein sequence: CASSPPLVVVRGQGGTEAFF.

This clone has just one count. The V call is TRBV7-7, the J call TRBJ2-3; 10 bases fit TRBD2. V was clipped by 0 bases and J by 2 bases; unmatched bases: 8. CDR1 and CDR2 from the germline V gene are SSHAT and FNYEAQ (reference sequence). The CDR3 runs 18 residues. CDR3 nucleotide sequence: TGTGCCAGCAGCTTAGCGCTACCTAGCGGGGGTGTCACAGATACGCAGTATTTT. It is translated as CASSLALPSGGVTDTQYF.

The rearrangement uses TRBV28 and TRBJ1-4; TRBD1 might be the D (6 bases). CDR3 size: 14 residues. CDR1 MDHEN and CDR2 SYDVKM come from the germline V gene. Trimming took 5 bases from V and 3 from J, leaving 10 bases between them. The CDR3 DNA is TGTGCCAGCAGTAGGGGGGGGCCTAATGAAAAACTGTTTTTT. Translating gives CASSRGGPNEKLFF.

The rearrangement links TRBV19 to TRBJ2-3, with 10 bases fitting TRBD1. Germline CDR1 LNHDA, CDR2 SQIVND (reference sequence). CDR3 length equals 18 residues. V dropped 6 bases and J dropped 4; count of bases not matched to a gene: 16. This CDR3 is CASSALPPGTGVADTQYF. The CDR3 DNA reads TGTGCCAGTAGCGCACTCCCCCCCGGGACAGGGGTAGCAGATACGCAGTATTTT.

V and J are TRBV28 and TRBJ2-5; D might be TRBD1 (6 bases). Germline CDR1 reads MDHEN; CDR2 reads SYDVKM. The ends were cut back, 3 bases at V and 1 base at J, with 21 bases in the middle. This CDR3 has 18 amino acids. In DNA, the CDR3 is TGTGCCAGCAGTTTTCACCCCCAACTCGGACAGATCCAAGAGACCCAGTACTTC. Encoded protein: CASSFHPQLGQIQETQYF.

The table lists this clone with a few counts. V usage is TRBV7-2 and J usage is TRBJ1-5; TRBD1 agrees at 7 bases. Germline-derived CDR1 and CDR2 are SGHTA and FQGNSA. V lost 4 bases, J lost 5 bases, and 2 bases stayed unmatched. This CDR3 is built from 13 residues. The CDR3 nucleotides are TGTGCCAGCAGCTACGACAGGGATCAGCCCCAGCATTTT. Encoded protein: CASSYDRDQPQHF.